This TCR beta chain was sequenced in a study of T cell repertoires in cytomegalovirus infection. Overall study context: Public TCR beta signature analysis indicated the presence of both CMV infection and matching HLA type.

Study-level findings and limits: HLA-C-restricted, CMV-specific TCR beta clonotypes were dominant ex vivo.

Germline CDR1 and CDR2: MNHNY and SVGAGI (reference sequence). This CDR3 is 14 amino acids long. Trimming cost V 5 bases and J 3 bases; bases outside gene matches: 5. TCRdb reanalysed the reads using MiXCR and keeps one entry per CDR3 protein. The table lists 300,000 to 450,000 distinct CDR3 sequences, about a sixth of them singletons. This clonotype turned up a few times. What it recognizes is unknown. The rearrangement joins TRBV6-6 to TRBJ1-2, with TRBD1 identical over 8 bases. Input material: PBMCs. The TCR originated in a human donor in good health (CMV status not recorded). Some clones in this sample may be carry-over from other donors' samples. This chain's CDR3 is CASSQQGGHYGYTF. The CDR3 DNA is TGTGCCAGCAGTCAACAGGGGGGGCACTATGGCTACACCTTC.